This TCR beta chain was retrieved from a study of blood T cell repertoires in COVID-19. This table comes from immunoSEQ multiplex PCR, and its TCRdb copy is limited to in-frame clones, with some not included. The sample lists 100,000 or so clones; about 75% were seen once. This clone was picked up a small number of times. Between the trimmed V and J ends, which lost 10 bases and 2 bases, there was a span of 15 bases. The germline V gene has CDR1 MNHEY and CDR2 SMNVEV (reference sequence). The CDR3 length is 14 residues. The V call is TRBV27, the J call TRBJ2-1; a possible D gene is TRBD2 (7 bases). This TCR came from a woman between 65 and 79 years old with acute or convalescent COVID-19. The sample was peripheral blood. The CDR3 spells CATRQGGAYNEQFF. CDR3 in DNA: TGTGCCACCCGTCAAGGGGGGGCCTACAATGAGCAGTTCTTC.